One sample yielded the 5 T cell receptor beta chains listed below, sequenced in a study of CD8 T cells in Susac syndrome. Random hexamers were used to reverse transcribe about 0.5 to 1 ug of RNA. TCRdb called the immunoSEQ multiplex PCR reads again in MiXCR, with one record for every CDR3 protein. The sample includes approximately 210,000 distinct CDR3 sequences, roughly 96% of them seen just once. What was sequenced was CD4+ T cells from PBMCs. Every receptor here comes from a human donor with multiple sclerosis.

The chain uses TRBV6-6 and TRBJ2-3, with no clear D. Trimming left V 0 bases short and J 1 base short, with 8 bases between. The length of the CDR3 is 15 residues. Per the germline V gene, CDR1 is MNHNY and CDR2 is SVGAGI (reference sequence). CDR3 in amino acids: CASSYSSTGTDTQYF. CDR3 nucleotide sequence: TGTGCCAGCAGTTACTCCTCTACAGGCACAGATACGCAGTATTTT.

The table lists this clonotype with a few counts. This chain uses TRBV7-2 with TRBJ2-3; D unclear. The CDR3 loop spans 12 amino acids. Germline-derived CDR1 and CDR2 are SGHTA and FQGNSA. Trimming took 2 bases from V and 7 from J, leaving 7 bases between them. The CDR3 nucleotides read TGTGCCAGCAGCTTACCGGGCTATACGCAGTATTTT. Protein product: CASSLPGYTQYF.

The chain uses TRBV5-4 and TRBJ1-1, with D unclear. CDR1 SGHNT and CDR2 YYREEE come from the germline V gene (reference sequence). The germline V and J ends were trimmed by 1 base and 0 bases, with 7 bases remaining between them. The length of the CDR3 is 14 residues. CDR3 amino acids: CASSLTAMNTEAFF. Written as DNA, the CDR3 is TGTGCCAGCAGCTTGACGGCTATGAACACTGAAGCTTTCTTT.

J is TRBJ2-1 and V is TRBV3-1, with 7 bases aligning to TRBD2. The V gene's germline CDR1 is LGHDT and CDR2 YNNKEL (reference sequence). The junction had 4 bases not matched to a gene; V was cut back by 0 bases and J by 8 bases. The CDR3 totals 14 residues. The CDR3 DNA sequence: TGTGCCAGCAGCCAAGATCCTAGCGGCGATGAGCAGTTCTTC. It yields the protein CASSQDPSGDEQFF.

This clonotype came up once. The rearrangement uses TRBV30 and TRBJ1-1; D ambiguous. Trimming removed 0 bases at V and 7 bases at J, with 6 bases between. The CDR3 sequence is 11 residues long. Germline V gene data show CDR1 as GTSNPN and CDR2 as SVGIG (reference sequence). CDR3 nucleotide sequence: TGTGCCTGGAGTGTCAGGCTTGAAGCTTTCTTT. It translates to CAWSVRLEAFF.